Listed here is a single T cell receptor beta chain. These data belong to a study of blood T cell repertoires in COVID-19. In the source study's methods: Amplification of reference gene primers provided the estimated nucleated cell counts. Method: immunoSEQ multiplex PCR; TCRdb's copy keeps in-frame clones and lacks some. The DNA was the basis for D and trimming; V, J and clone size are from that table. The sample carries about 69,000 clones, around 79% recorded once. The CDR3 covers 14 residues. The trim removed 5 bases at V and 11 bases at J, leaving 14 bases unmatched. Germline V lookup: CDR1 SEHNR, CDR2 FQNEAQ (reference sequence).

V and J are TRBV7-9 and TRBJ1-1; 7 positions agree with TRBD1. This receptor was taken from a man in his 60s with acute or convalescent COVID-19. The sample was peripheral blood. In nucleotides, the CDR3 is TGTGCCAGCAGCACATCTCAGGGGGTTCATTCGGCTTTCTTT. Amino acid sequence: CASSTSQGVHSAFF.